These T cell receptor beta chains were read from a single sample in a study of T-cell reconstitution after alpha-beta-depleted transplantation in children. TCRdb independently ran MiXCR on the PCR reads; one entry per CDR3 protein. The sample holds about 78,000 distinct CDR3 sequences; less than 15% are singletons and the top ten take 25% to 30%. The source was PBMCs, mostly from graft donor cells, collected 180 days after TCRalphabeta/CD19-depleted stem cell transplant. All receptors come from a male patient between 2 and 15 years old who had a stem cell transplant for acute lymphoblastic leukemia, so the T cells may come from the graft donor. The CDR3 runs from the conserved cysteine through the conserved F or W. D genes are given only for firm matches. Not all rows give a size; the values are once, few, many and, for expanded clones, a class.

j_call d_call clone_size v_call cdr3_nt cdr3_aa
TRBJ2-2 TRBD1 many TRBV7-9 TGTGCCAGCAGCTCCCGACCGGGACAGGGGAACACCGGGGAGCTGTTTTTT CASSSRPGQGNTGELFF
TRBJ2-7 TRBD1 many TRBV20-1 TGCAGTGCTAGGTTCGGGACAGGGGGCTACGAGCAGTACTTC CSARFGTGGYEQYF
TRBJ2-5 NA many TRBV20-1 TGCAGTGCTAGGATGGGGGGCCAAGAGACCCAGTACTTC CSARMGGQETQYF
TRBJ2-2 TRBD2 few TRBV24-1 TGTGCCACCAGTGATTTCCGCGGGGGGATGCTCACCGGGGAGCTGTTTTTT CATSDFRGGMLTGELFF
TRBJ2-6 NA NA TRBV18 TGTGCCAGCTCACCATTAGCGACAGGGGAGGGAACTGGGGCCAACGTCCTGACTTTC CASSPLATGEGTGANVLTF
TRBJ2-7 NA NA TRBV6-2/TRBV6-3 TGTGCCAGCAGTTACTCGAAGAAGTGGGGTTACGAGCAGTACTTC CASSYSKKWGYEQYF
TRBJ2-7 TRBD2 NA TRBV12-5 TGTGCTAGTGGTTTGGAGCGGGGAGGCTACGAGCAGTACTTC CASGLERGGYEQYF
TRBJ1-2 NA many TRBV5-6 TGTGCCAGCAGCACCCGGTTCGACCTTACTAACTATGGCTACACCTTC CASSTRFDLTNYGYTF
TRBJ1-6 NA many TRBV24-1 TGTGCCACCAGTGATTCCCAACCTAATTCACCCCTCCACTTT CATSDSQPNSPLHF
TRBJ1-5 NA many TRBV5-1 TGCGCCAGCAGCTTGGCTGGGGGCAATCAGCCCCAGCATTTT CASSLAGGNQPQHF
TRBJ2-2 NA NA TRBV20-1 TGCAGTTCCCTTGGGTACACCGGGGAGCTGTTTTTT CSSLGYTGELFF
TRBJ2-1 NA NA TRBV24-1 TGTGCCACCAGTGATTCTAGGCACAATGAGCAGTTCTTC CATSDSRHNEQFF
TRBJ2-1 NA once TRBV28 TGTGCCTGCAGTCCCCGGGCAGGAAATGAGCAGTTCTTC CACSPRAGNEQFF
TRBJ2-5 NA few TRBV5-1 TGCGCCAGCAGCTTGAATCAAGAGACCCAGTACTTC CASSLNQETQYF
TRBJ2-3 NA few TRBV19 TGTGCCAGTAGTATTAGAGGACCTTCCTTCACAGATACGCAGTATTTT CASSIRGPSFTDTQYF
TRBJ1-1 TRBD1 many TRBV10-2 TGCGCCAGCAGGCCGACAGGGATGAACACTGAAGCTTTCTTT CASRPTGMNTEAFF
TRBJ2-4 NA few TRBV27 TGTGCCAGCAGTCCCTTAGGGCTCCTCGGGCGGGAAAACATTCAGTACTTC CASSPLGLLGRENIQYF
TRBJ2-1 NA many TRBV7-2 TGTGCCAGCAGCCCGGGGCGGGGCTCCTACAATGAGCAGTTCTTC CASSPGRGSYNEQFF
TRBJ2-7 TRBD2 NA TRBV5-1 TGCGCCAGCACCTTGACCCTAGCGGGAAGAGCCTACGAGCAGTACTTC CASTLTLAGRAYEQYF
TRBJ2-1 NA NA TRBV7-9 TGTGCCAGCAGCTTCAGCGGCCCCCGTTACAATGAGCAGTTCTTC CASSFSGPRYNEQFF
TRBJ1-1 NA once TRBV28 TGTGCCAGCAGTCCCACTGGACTTTTGGGGCGAGCTTTCTTT CASSPTGLLGRAFF
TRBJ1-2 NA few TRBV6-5 TGTGCCAGCAGTTACGGCGGAAACAGCATCACAAATGGCTACACCTTC CASSYGGNSITNGYTF
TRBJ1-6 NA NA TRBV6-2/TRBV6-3 TGTGCCAGCAGTCGCGGCGGGGAGTTCCACTTT CASSRGGEFHF